This paragraph covers one TCR beta chain sequence. Its antigen is not yet known. Base quality data are lacking; no much larger clone is found one base away. The CDR3 regions of human TCRbeta chains were subjected to immunosequencing. In the paper's pipeline: TCRs in the repertoires were compared against a reference library of SARS-CoV-2-specific TCRs that had been generated with the MIRA antigen-specificity platform. Breadth was defined as the fraction of unique TCRs that were SARS-CoV-2-associated, and depth was defined as the fraction of total T cells that were SARS-CoV-2-associated. Each spike-specific TCR was assigned to its reactive spike region and to a CD4 or CD8 class using the MIRA data. Log10-transformed breadth and depth values were compared by one-way ANOVA with Sidak's multiple comparisons tests. This is the immuneACCESS table as TCRdb keeps it, with only in-frame sequences that have V and J called. A part of the clones is gone; compared with another copy, unresolved V genes explain less than half, and the rest is unexplained. The V and J calls and clone size were taken over from that table, and D and trimming were inferred from the DNA. This sample lists more than 85,000 clones; roughly 88% were detected once. In total, the top ten clones hold roughly 2.5% of the sample.

The data belong to a study of T cell responses to AZD1222 COVID-19 vaccine (dated by TCRdb to the early 2020s). Some background on the complete study: Because spike-specific TCR depth and breadth did not differ between the two schedules, AZD1222 recipients who got a second dose at roughly 4 weeks were pooled with those who got a second dose at roughly 12 weeks. A total of 230 or so trial participants underwent TCR sequencing, of whom about 210 received two doses of AZD1222 and some 25 received two doses of the MenACWY control vaccine. Trial participants were enrolled by age into subgroups of 18-55, 56-69 and 70-plus years, and 148, 28 and 57 TCR-sequenced participants, respectively, were included in these subgroups. Results and caveats for the whole study, not just this receptor: Because no day 14 peak-response samples were available, the repertoires could be characterized only after the peak T cell response. Most participants were white British and females outnumbered males, and the authors suggested that clonal diversity may have been underestimated. Epitopes outside the regions mutated in the B.1.351 and B.1.1.7 variants were reportedly recognized by nearly half of the unique spike-specific TCRs. Conclusions about previously exposed vaccinees are limited because only six or seven AZD1222 recipients were SARS-CoV-2 seropositive at baseline. In the small 56-69-year group, the increase in depth fell short of significance, most likely because of low power. CD4 TCRs associated with the vaccine covered the entire spike protein, and the dominant responses were in regions 160-218 and 743-854. After two AZD1222 doses, spike-specific TCR breadth and depth were significantly higher than at day 0 and than in MenACWY recipients.

According to the study, the label for this sample's time point signals: baseline before first vaccination. The vaccinee samples were drawn from two UK trials, COV001 and COV002, one of which was a single-blind randomized controlled phase 2/3 trial testing AZD1222 (ChAdOx1 nCoV-19) in healthy adults. For TCRbeta chain sequencing, PBMC samples from trial participants were taken at day 0 and at day 28 after the second dose. As encoded in the germline V gene, CDR1 is SNHLY while CDR2 is FYNNEI. The CDR3 sequence holds 17 residues, the cysteine and phenylalanine included. Only CDR3 DNA is held: 51 bases, read in frame from base 1. The junction carries 19 bases between V and J, which are trimmed by 0 bases and 7 bases respectively.

The rearrangement joined TRBV2 to TRBJ2-1; the D region may be TRBD1 or TRBD2, each matching 6 bases equally. This clonotype was sampled from an adult in good health. Sequenced material: peripheral blood, taken on day 0 of AZD1222 vaccination. The CDR3: CASSEAGGPPMGNEQFF. The DNA reads as follows: TGTGCCAGCAGTGAAGCGGGGGGCCCTCCGATGGGTAATGAGCAGTTCTTC.